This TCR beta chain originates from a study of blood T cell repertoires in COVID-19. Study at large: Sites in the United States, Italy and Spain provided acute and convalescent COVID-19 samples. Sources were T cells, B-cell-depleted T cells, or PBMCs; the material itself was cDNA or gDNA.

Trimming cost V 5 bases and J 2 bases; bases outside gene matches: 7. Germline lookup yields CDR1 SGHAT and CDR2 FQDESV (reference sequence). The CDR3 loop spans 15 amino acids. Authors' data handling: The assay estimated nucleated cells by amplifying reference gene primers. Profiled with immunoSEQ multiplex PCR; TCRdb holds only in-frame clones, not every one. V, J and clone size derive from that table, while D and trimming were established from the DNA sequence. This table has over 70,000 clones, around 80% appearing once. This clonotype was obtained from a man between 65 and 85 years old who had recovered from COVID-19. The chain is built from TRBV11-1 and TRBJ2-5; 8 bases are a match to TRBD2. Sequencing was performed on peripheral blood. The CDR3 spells CASSQGGGKQETQYF. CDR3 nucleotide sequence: TGTGCCAGCAGCCAAGGCGGGGGGAAACAAGAGACCCAGTACTTC. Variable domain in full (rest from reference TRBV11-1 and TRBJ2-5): EAEVAQSPRYKITEKSQAVAFWCDPISGHATLYWYRQILGQGPELLVQFQDESVVDDSQLPKDRFSAERLKGVDSTLKIQPAELGDSAMYLCASSQGGGKQETQYFGPGTRLLVL.